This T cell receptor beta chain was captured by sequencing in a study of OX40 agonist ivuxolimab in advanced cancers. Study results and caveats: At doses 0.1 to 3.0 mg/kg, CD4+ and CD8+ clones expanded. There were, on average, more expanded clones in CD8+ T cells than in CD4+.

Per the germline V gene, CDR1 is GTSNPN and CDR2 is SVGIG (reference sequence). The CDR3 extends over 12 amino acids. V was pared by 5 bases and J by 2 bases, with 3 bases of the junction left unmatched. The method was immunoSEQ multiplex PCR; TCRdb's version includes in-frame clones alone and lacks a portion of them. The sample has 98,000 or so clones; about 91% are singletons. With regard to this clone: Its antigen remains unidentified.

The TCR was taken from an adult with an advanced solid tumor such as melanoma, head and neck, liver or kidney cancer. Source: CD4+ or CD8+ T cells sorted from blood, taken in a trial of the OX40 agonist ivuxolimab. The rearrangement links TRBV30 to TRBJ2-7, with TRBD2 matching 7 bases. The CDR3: CAWVRGAYEQYF. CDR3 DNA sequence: TGTGCCTGGGTCCGGGGGGCCTACGAGCAGTACTTC.